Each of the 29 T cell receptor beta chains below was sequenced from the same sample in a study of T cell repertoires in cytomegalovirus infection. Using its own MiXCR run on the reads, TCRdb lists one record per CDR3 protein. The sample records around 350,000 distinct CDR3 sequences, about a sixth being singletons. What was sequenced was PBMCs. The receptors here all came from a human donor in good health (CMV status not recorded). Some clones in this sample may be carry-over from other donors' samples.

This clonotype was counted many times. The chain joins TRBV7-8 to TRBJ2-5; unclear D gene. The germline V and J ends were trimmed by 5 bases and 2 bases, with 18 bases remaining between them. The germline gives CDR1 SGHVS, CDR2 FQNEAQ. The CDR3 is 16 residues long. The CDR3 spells CASSPYPKTMQETQYF. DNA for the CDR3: TGTGCCAGCAGCCCCTACCCAAAAACGATGCAAGAGACCCAGTACTTC.

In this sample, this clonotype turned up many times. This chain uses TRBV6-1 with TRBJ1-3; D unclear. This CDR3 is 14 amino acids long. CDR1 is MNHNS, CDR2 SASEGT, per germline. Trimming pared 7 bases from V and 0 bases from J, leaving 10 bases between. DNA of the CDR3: TGTGCCAGCACCACAGTCCTCTCTGGAAACACCATATATTTT. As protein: CASTTVLSGNTIYF.

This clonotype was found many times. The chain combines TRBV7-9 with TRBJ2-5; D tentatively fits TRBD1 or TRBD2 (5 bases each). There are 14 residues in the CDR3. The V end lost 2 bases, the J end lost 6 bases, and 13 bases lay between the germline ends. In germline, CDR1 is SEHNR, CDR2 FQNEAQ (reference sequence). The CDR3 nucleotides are TGTGCCAGCAGCTTAACCGGGGCGCAAAAGACCCAGTACTTC. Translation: CASSLTGAQKTQYF.

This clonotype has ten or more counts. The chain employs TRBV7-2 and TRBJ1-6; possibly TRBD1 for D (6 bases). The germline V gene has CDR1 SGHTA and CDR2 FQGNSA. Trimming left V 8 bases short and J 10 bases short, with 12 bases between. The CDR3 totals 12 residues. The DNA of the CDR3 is TGTGCCAGCCGGGGGCCTTTGTCACCCCTCCACTTT. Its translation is CASRGPLSPLHF.

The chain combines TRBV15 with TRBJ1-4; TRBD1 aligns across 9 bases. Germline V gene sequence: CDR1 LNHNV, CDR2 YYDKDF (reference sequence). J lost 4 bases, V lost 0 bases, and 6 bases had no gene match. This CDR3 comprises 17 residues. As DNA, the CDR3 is TGTGCCACCAGCAGAGAACCACAGGGGGCCGGTAATGAAAAACTGTTTTTT. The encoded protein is CATSREPQGAGNEKLFF. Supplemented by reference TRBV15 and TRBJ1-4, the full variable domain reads DAMVIQNPRYQVTQFGKPVTLSCSQTLNHNVMYWYQQKSSQAPKLLFHYYDKDFNNEADTPDNFQSRRPNTSFCFLDIRSPGLGDTAMYLCATSREPQGAGNEKLFFGSGTQLSVL.

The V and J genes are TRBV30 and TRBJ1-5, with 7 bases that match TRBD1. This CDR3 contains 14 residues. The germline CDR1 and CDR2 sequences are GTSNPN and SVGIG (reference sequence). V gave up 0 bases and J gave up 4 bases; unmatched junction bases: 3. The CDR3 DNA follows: TGTGCCTGGAGTGTACAGGGGAGGAATCAGCCCCAGCATTTT. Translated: CAWSVQGRNQPQHF.

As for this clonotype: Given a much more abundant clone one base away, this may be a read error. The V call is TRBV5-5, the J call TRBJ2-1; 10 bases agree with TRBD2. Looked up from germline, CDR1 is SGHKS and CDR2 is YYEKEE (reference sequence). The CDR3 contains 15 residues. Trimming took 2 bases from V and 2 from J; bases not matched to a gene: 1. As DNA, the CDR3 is TGTGCCAGCAGCTTTCTAGCGGGAGCCTACAATGAGCAGTTCTTC. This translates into CASSFLAGAYNEQFF.

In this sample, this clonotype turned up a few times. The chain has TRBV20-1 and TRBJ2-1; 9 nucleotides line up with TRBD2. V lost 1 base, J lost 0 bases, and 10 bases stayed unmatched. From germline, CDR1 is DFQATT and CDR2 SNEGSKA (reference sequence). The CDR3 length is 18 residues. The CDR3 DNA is TGCAGTGCTAGAGGGGGTAGCGGGAGAGTTAGCTCCTACAATGAGCAGTTCTTC. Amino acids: CSARGGSGRVSSYNEQFF.

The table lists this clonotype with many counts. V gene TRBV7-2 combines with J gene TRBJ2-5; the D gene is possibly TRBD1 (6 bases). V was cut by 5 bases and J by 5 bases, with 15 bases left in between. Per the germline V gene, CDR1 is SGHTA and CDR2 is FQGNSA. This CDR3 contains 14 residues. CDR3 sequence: CASSLNRELETQYF. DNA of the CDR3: TGTGCCAGCAGCCTAAACAGGGAGCTGGAGACCCAGTACTTC.

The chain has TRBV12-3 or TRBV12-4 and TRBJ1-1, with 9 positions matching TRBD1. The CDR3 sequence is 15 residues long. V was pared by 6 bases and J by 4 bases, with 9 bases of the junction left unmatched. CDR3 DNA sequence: TGTGCCAGCAGATTAACAGGGGGCGCATCCACTGAAGCTTTCTTT. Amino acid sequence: CASRLTGGASTEAFF.

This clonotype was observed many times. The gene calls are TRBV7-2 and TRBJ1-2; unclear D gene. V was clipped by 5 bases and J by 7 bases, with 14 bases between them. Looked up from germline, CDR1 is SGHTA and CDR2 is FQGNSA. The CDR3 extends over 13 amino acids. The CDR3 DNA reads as TGTGCCAGCAGCCCATGGACGTTCTCTGGCTACACCTTC. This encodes CASSPWTFSGYTF.

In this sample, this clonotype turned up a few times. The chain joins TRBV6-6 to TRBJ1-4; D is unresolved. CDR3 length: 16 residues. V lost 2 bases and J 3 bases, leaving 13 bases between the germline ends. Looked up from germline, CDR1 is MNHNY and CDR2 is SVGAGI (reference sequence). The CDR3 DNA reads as TGTGCCAGCAGTTACGGCGGGTCCGGGGCTAATGAAAAACTGTTTTTT. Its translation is CASSYGGSGANEKLFF.

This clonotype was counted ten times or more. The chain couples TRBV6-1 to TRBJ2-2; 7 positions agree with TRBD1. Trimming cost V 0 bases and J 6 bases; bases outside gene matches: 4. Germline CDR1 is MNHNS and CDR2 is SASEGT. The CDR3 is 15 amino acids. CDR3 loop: CASSEASTGSGELFF. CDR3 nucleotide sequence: TGTGCCAGCAGTGAAGCTTCGACAGGGTCCGGGGAGCTGTTTTTT.

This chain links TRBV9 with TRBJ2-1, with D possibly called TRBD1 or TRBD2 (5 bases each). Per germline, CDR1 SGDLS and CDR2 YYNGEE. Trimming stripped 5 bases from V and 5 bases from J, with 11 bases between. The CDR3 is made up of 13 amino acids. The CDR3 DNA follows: TGTGCCAGCAGTAGACTGGGGGACAATGAGCAGTTCTTC. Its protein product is CASSRLGDNEQFF.

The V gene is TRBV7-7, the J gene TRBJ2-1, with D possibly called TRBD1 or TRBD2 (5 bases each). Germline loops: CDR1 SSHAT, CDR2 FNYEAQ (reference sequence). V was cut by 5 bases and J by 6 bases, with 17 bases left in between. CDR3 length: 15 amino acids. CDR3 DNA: TGTGCCAGCAGCCCTGGGACCTCCCAACCCAATGAGCAGTTCTTC. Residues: CASSPGTSQPNEQFF.

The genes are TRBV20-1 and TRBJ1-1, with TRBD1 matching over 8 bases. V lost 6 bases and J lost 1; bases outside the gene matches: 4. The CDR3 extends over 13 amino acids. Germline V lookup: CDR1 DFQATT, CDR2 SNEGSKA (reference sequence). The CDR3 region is CSADRGPNTEAFF. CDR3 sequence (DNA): TGCAGTGCCGACAGGGGCCCGAACACTGAAGCTTTCTTT.

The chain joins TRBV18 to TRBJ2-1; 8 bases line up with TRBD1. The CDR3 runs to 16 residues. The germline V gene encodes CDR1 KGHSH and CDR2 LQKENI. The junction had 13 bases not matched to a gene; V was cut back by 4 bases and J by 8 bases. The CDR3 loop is CASSQQGAGVSDEQFF. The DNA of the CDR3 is TGTGCCAGCTCACAGCAGGGGGCTGGGGTATCCGATGAGCAGTTCTTC. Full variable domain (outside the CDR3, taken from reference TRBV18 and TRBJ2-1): NAGVMQNPRHLVRRRGQEARLRCSPMKGHSHVYWYRQLPEEGLKFMVYLQKENIIDESGMPKERFSAEFPKEGPSILRIQQVVRGDSAAYFCASSQQGAGVSDEQFFGPGTRLTVL.

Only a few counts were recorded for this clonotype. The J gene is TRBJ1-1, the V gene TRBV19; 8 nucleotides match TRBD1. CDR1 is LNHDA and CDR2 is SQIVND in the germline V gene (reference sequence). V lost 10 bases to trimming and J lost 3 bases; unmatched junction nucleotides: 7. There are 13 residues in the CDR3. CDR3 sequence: CATRGQGDTEAFF. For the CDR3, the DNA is TGTGCCACCCGAGGACAGGGCGACACTGAAGCTTTCTTT. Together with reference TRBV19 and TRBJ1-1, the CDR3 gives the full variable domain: DGGITQSPKYLFRKEGQNVTLSCEQNLNHDAMYWYRQDPGQGLRLIYYSQIVNDFQKGDIAEGYSVSREKKESFPLTVTSAQKNPTAFYLCATRGQGDTEAFFGQGTRLTVV.

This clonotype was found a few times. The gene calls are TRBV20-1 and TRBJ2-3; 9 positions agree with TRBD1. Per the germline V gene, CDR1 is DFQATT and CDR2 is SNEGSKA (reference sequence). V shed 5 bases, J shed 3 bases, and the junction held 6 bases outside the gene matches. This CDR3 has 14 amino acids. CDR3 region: CSALDRGRTDTQYF. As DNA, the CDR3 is TGCAGTGCTCTGGACAGGGGAAGGACAGATACGCAGTATTTT.

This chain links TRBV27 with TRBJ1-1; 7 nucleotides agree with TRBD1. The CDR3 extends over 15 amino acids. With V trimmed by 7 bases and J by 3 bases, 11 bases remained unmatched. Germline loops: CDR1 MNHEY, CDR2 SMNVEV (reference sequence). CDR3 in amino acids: CASTPYRGRDTEAFF. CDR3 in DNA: TGTGCCAGCACACCGTACAGGGGAAGGGACACTGAAGCTTTCTTT.

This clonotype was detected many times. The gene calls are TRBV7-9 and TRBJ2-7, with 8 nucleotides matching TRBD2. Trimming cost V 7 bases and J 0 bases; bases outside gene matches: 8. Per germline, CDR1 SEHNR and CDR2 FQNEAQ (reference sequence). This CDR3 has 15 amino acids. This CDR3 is CASTASGGTSYEQYF. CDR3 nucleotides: TGTGCCAGCACCGCAAGCGGGGGAACCTCCTACGAGCAGTACTTC.

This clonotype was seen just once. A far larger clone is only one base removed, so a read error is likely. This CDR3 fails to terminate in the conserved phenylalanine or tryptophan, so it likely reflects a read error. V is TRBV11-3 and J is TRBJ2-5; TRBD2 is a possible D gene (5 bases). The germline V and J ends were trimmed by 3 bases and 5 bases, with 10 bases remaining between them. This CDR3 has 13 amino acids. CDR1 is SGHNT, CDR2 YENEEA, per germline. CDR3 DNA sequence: TGTGCCAGCAGCTTCGGCGGGCAGGAGACCCAGTACTTA. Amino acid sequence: CASSFGGQETQYL.

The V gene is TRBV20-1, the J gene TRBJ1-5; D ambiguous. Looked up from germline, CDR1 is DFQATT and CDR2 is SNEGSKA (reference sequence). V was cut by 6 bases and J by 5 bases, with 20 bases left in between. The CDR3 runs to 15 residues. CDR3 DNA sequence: TGCAGTGCGGGAGGGTCGGAAGACGGGCATCAGCCCCAGCATTTT. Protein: CSAGGSEDGHQPQHF.

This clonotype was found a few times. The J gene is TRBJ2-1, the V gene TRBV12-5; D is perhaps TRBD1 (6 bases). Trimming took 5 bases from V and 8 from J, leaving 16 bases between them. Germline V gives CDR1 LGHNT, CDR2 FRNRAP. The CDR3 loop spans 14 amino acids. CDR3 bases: TGTGCTAGTGGTCCCGACTCACAGGGCTATGAGCAGTTCTTC. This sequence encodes CASGPDSQGYEQFF.

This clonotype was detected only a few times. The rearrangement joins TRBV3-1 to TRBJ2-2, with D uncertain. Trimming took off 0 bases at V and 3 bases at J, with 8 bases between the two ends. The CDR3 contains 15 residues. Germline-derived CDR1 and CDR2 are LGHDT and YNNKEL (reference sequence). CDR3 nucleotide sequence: TGTGCCAGCAGCCAAGATTTACGGTACACCGGGGAGCTGTTTTTT. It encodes CASSQDLRYTGELFF.

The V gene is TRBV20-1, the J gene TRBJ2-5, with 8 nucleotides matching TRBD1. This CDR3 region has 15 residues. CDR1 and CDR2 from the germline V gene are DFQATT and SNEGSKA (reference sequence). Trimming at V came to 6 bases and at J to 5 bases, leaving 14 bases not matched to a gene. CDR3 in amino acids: CSAPKGTGSYETQYF. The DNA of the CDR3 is TGCAGTGCACCTAAGGGGACAGGAAGCTACGAGACCCAGTACTTC.

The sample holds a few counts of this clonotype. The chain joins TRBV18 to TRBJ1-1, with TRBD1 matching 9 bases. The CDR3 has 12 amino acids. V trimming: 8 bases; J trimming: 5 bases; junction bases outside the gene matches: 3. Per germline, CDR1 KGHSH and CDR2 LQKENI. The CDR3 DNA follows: TGTGCCAGCAGACAGGGGGATACTGAAGCTTTCTTT. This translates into CASRQGDTEAFF. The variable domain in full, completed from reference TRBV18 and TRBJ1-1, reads NAGVMQNPRHLVRRRGQEARLRCSPMKGHSHVYWYRQLPEEGLKFMVYLQKENIIDESGMPKERFSAEFPKEGPSILRIQQVVRGDSAAYFCASRQGDTEAFFGQGTRLTVV.

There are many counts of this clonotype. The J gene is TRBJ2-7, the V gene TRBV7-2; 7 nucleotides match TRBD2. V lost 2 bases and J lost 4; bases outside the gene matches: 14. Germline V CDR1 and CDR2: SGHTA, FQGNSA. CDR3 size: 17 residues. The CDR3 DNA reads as TGTGCCAGCAGCTTAACAGCCGGGGGGTCTTCGTCTTACGAGCAGTACTTC. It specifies CASSLTAGGSSSYEQYF.

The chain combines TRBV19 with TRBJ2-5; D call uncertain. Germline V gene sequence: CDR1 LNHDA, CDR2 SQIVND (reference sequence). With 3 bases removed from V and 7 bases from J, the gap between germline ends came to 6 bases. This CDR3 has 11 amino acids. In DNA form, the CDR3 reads TGTGCCAGTAGTATCAGAGGGACCCAGTACTTC. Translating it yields CASSIRGTQYF.